The entry below describes one T cell receptor (beta chain). Only in-frame clones appear in the TCRdb table, and some are missing; sequencing was by immunoSEQ multiplex PCR. The table shows under 85,000 clones, with approximately 97% occurring only once. The data were obtained in a study of technical replicates of blood from several donors. The specimen was T cells isolated from PBMCs. The sequence was obtained from a human donor in good health.

CDR3 in amino acids: CASSSRTSIPYEQYF. In nucleotides, the CDR3 is TGTGCCAGCAGCTCCCGGACTAGTATCCCTTACGAGCAGTACTTC. V and J are TRBV7-9 and TRBJ2-7; 7 bases are a match to TRBD2. Trimming removed 4 bases from V and 4 bases from J; junction bases left unmatched: 10. Germline V gives CDR1 SEHNR, CDR2 FQNEAQ (reference sequence). The CDR3 is 15 amino acids.